This T cell receptor (beta chain) was documented in a study of blood T cell repertoires in COVID-19. Study in general: There were acute and convalescent COVID-19 samples, and they came from the United States, Italy and Spain.

Method: immunoSEQ multiplex PCR; TCRdb's copy keeps in-frame clones and lacks some. The sample records 100,000 to 150,000 clones, approximately 86% being singletons. Trimming cost V 3 bases and J 10 bases; bases outside gene matches: 11. The CDR3 totals 16 residues. In germline, CDR1 is LGHDT, CDR2 YNNKEL (reference sequence). The chain employs TRBV3-1 (or the pseudogene TRBV3-2) and TRBJ2-1, with 11 nucleotides matching TRBD2. The specimen sequenced was PBMCs or T cells enriched from blood (not recorded which). The TCR comes from a woman aged 50 to 60 who had recovered from COVID-19. CDR3 residues: CASSHLAGGGGSEQFF. The DNA of the CDR3 is TGTGCCAGCAGCCACCTAGCGGGGGGCGGTGGCAGCGAGCAGTTCTTC.